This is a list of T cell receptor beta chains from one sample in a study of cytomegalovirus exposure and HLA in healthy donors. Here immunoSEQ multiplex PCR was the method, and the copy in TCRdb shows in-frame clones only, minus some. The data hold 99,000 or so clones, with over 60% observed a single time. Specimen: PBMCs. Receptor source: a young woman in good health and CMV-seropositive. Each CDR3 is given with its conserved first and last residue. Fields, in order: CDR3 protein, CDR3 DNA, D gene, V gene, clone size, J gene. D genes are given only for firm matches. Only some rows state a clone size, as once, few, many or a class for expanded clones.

CDR3: CASSFGTGAYEQYF; DNA: TGTGCCAGCAGTTTCGGGACAGGAGCCTACGAGCAGTACTTC; D: TRBD1; V: TRBV28; size: few; J: TRBJ2-7
CDR3: CASSLILTGTDTQYF; DNA: TGTGCCAGCAGCTTGATCCTAACAGGGACAGATACGCAGTATTTT; D: -; V: TRBV5-8; size: few; J: TRBJ2-3
CDR3: CASSRQLNEKLFF; DNA: TGTGCCAGCAGTCGACAGCTTAATGAAAAACTGTTTTTT; D: -; V: TRBV6-1; size: -; J: TRBJ1-4
CDR3: CASSLNPGSSYEQYF; DNA: TGCGCCAGCAGCTTGAACCCGGGAAGCTCCTACGAGCAGTACTTC; D: -; V: TRBV5-1; size: -; J: TRBJ2-7
CDR3: CASSSGQGSTEAFF; DNA: TGTGCCAGCAGCTCGGGACAGGGTTCCACTGAAGCTTTCTTT; D: TRBD1; V: TRBV11-3; size: -; J: TRBJ1-1
CDR3: CASSSAVGTQYF; DNA: TGTGCCAGCAGTTCAGCGGTCGGGACCCAGTACTTC; D: -; V: TRBV2; size: -; J: TRBJ2-5
CDR3: CASSFGSGISYEQYF; DNA: TGTGCCAGCAGTTTTGGTAGCGGGATTTCCTACGAGCAGTACTTC; D: TRBD2; V: TRBV27; size: once; J: TRBJ2-7
CDR3: CASTGQGARETQYF; DNA: TGTGCCAGTACGGGACAGGGGGCTAGAGAGACCCAGTACTTC; D: TRBD1; V: TRBV2; size: few; J: TRBJ2-5
CDR3: CASSLAGQRAFF; DNA: TGTGCCAGCAGCTTGGCTGGGCAGCGGGCTTTCTTT; D: -; V: TRBV5-6; size: -; J: TRBJ1-1
CDR3: CASSEASPDAQYF; DNA: TGTGCCAGCAGTGAGGCTAGCCCTGACGCGCAGTATTTT; D: -; V: TRBV2; size: -; J: TRBJ2-3
CDR3: CASSQARGLAGADTQYF; DNA: TGCGCCAGCAGCCAGGCGAGGGGACTAGCGGGAGCAGATACGCAGTATTTT; D: TRBD2; V: TRBV4-1; size: -; J: TRBJ2-3
CDR3: CASSFSDRGGYEQYF; DNA: TGTGCCAGCAGCTTTTCCGACAGGGGGGGATACGAGCAGTACTTC; D: TRBD1; V: TRBV7-8; size: -; J: TRBJ2-7